What follows describes a single T cell receptor (beta chain). This sample stems from a study of blood T cell repertoires in COVID-19. The CDR3 consists of 14 residues. The V and J ends lost 3 bases and 1 base respectively, with 9 bases between them. The germline gives CDR1 SQVTM, CDR2 ANQGSEA. Libraries were prepared by immunoSEQ multiplex PCR; TCRdb keeps only in-frame clonotypes and omits some of them. This sample has some 160,000 clones, with approximately 87% found just once. The TCR comes from an older woman with acute or convalescent COVID-19. Input material: peripheral blood. The V gene is TRBV29-1, the J gene TRBJ2-2; a weak D match, TRBD1 (5 bases). CDR3 coding DNA: TGCAGCGTTGATAGGGGATTGAACACCGGGGAGCTGTTTTTT. Amino acids: CSVDRGLNTGELFF.